This T cell receptor (beta chain) is drawn from a study of blood T cell repertoires in COVID-19. TCRdb's copy holds only in-frame clones and misses some; the assay was immunoSEQ multiplex PCR. The repertoire includes under 90,000 clones, about 80% of them detected once, and 12% sits in the top ten. This clone has just one count. This sequence originates from a human donor in a cohort sampled during active COVID-19. Sample: peripheral blood.

CDR3 residues: CAWRPTGNYNSPLHF. As DNA, the CDR3 is TGTGCCTGGAGGCCGACAGGGAACTATAATTCACCCCTCCACTTT. The chain is built from TRBV30 and TRBJ1-6, with 7 bases aligning to TRBD1. Losses at the gene ends were 3 bases for V and 3 bases for J; bases not matched to a gene: 5. This CDR3 has 15 residues. Germline assignment: CDR1 GTSNPN and CDR2 SVGIG (reference sequence). The entire variable domain, with the rest obtained from reference TRBV30 and TRBJ1-6, is as follows: SQTIHQWPATLVQPVGSPLSLECTVEGTSNPNLYWYRQAAGRGLQLLFYSVGIGQISSEVPQNLSASRPQDRQFILSSKKLLLSDSGFYLCAWRPTGNYNSPLHFGNGTRLTVT.